The sequence of this T cell receptor (beta chain) was determined in a study of cytomegalovirus exposure and HLA in healthy donors. V trimming: 5 bases; J trimming: 6 bases; junction bases outside the gene matches: 11. Per germline, CDR1 MNHEY and CDR2 SMNVEV (reference sequence). The CDR3 length is 15 residues. Concerning this clone: Its antigen is currently unknown.

Study-level findings and limits: High specificity and sensitivity for cytomegalovirus status were reported for the classifier. Some TCR beta chains (around 180 of them) were listed as cytomegalovirus-associated. In the 120 or so validation repertoires, approximately 94% of cluster scores exceeded 0, per a later analysis.

Profiled with immunoSEQ multiplex PCR; TCRdb holds only in-frame clones, not every one. The sample consists of about 73,000 clones, around 90% of them appearing once. The V call is TRBV27, the J call TRBJ2-3; 7 positions match TRBD2. This receptor was taken from a woman younger than 35 in good health and CMV-seropositive. Sequencing was performed on PBMCs. This chain's CDR3 is CASSTGTYGGDTQYF. CDR3 bases: TGTGCCAGCAGTACTGGGACTTACGGGGGGGATACGCAGTATTTT.